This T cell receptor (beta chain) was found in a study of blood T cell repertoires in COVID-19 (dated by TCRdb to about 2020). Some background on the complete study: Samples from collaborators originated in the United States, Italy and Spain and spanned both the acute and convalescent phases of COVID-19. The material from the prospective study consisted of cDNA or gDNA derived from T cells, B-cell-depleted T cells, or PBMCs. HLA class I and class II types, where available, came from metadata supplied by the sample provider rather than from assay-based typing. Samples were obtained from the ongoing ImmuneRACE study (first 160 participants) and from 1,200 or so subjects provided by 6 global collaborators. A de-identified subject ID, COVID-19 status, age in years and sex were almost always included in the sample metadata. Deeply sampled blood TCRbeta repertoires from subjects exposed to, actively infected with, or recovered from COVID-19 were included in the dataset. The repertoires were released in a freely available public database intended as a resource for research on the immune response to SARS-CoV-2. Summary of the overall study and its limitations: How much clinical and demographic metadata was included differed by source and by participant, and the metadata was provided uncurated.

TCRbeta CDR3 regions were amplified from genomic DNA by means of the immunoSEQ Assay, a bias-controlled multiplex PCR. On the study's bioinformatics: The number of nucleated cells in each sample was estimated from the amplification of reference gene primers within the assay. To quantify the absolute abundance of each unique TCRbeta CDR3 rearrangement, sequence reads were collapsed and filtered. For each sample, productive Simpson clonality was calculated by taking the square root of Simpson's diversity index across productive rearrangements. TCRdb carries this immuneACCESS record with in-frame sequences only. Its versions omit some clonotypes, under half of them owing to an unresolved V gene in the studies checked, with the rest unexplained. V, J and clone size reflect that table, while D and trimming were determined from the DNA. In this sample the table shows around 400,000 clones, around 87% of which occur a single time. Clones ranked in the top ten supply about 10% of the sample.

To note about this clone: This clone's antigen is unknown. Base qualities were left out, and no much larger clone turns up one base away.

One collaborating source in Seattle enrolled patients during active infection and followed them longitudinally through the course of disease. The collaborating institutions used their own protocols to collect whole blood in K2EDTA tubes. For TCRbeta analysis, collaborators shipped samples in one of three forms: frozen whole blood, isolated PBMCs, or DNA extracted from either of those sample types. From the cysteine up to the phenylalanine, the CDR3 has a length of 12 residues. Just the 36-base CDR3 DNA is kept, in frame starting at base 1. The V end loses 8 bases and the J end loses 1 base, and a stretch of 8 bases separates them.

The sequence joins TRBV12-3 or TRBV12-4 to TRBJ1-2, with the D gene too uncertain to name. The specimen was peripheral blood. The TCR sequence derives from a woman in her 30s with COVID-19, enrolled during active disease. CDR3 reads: CASSQSNYGYTF. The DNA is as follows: TGTGCCAGCTCACAGAGTAACTATGGCTACACCTTC.